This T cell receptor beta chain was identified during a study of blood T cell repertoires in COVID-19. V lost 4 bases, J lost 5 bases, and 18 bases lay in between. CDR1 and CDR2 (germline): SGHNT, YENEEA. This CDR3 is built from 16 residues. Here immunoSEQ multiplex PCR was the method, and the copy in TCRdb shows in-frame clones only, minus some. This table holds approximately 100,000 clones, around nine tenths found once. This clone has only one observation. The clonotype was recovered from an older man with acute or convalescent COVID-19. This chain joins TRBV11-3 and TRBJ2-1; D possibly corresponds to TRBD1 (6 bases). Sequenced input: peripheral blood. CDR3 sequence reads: CASSSEITGSNNEQFF. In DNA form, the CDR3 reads TGTGCCAGCAGCTCCGAGATCACAGGGTCAAACAATGAGCAGTTCTTC. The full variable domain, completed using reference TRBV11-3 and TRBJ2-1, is EAGVVQSPRYKIIEKKQPVAFWCNPISGHNTLYWYLQNLGQGPELLIRYENEEAVDDSQLPKDRFSAERLKGVDSTLKIQPAELGDSAVYLCASSSEITGSNNEQFFGPGTRLTVL.